The 28 T cell receptor beta chains given below trace back to one sample, sequenced in a study of tumor-infiltrating lymphocytes in primary liver carcinoma. Joint extraction of RNA and DNA used roughly 18-34 mg of bulk tissue that was unsorted. TCR beta cDNA was reverse-transcribed from around 0.55 ug of total RNA. The reaction used a constant-region primer and ProtoScript II reverse transcriptase. Each TCR beta library was derived from three nested multiplex PCR rounds that employed slightly modified ARM-PCR. For approximately 11 cycles apiece, the opening two PCR rounds ran with TRBV1-TRBV30 forward primers and a C-beta reverse primer. Using its own MiXCR run on the multiplex PCR reads, TCRdb lists one record per CDR3 protein. Found here are about 54,000 distinct CDR3 sequences, 70% to 80% of them singletons; the top ten hold around 23%. The sequencing sample was made of liver tumor tissue from sampling region 2. Subset specified: tumor region T2, inferior pole. The receptors come from a man aged 40-55 years with primary liver carcinoma and hepatitis B virus infection.

A note on this clonotype: An end of the junction does not agree with germline; a read error may underlie this. This chain uses TRBV11-2 with TRBJ2-3; possibly TRBD2 for D (5 bases). The germline gives CDR1 SGHAT, CDR2 FQNNGV. This CDR3 is built from 20 residues. The CDR3 DNA follows: TGTGCCAGCAGCCCCGATGGCCCACTGCAGATAGCGAGAAGCACAGATACCCAGTATTTT. It encodes CASSPDGPLQIARSTDTQYF. Full variable domain (rest looked up from reference TRBV11-2 and TRBJ2-3): EAGVAQSPRYKIIEKRQSVAFWCNPISGHATLYWYQQILGQGPKLLIQFQNNGVVDDSQLPKDRFSAERLKGVDSTLKIQPAKLEDSAVYLCASSPDGPLQIARSTDTQYFGPGTRLTVL.

Turning to this clonotype: A read error may be the cause here, since a much bigger clone is one base away. The V call is TRBV7-8, the J call TRBJ2-7; D possibly matches TRBD1 or TRBD2 (5 bases each). Germline CDR1 and CDR2: SGHVS and FQNEAQ. V dropped 1 base and J dropped 3 bases, with 16 bases sitting between them. The CDR3 runs 16 residues. CDR3 nucleotides: TGTGCCAGCAGCTTAGTGCTGGAGAGGGGTAACTACGAGCAGTACTTC. The encoded protein is CASSLVLERGNYEQYF.

In the case of this clonotype: This is likely a read error, given that the CDR3 carries no conserved phenylalanine or tryptophan at its end. No DNA is shown, since the ends of the CDR3 on it are uncertain; the CDR3 is the one TCRdb lists. The rearrangement uses TRBV11-2 and TRBJ2-5; the listed D gene, TRBD2, was not tested against the DNA. Germline lookup yields CDR1 SGHAT and CDR2 FQNNGV. The CDR3 is 16 amino acids long, termini counted. CDR3 region: CASSLGTSGPGETQYL.

In its sample, this clonotype was seen many times. The chain combines TRBV5-6 with TRBJ2-7; D gene uncertain. In germline, CDR1 is SGHDT, CDR2 YYEEEE. CDR3 size: 13 residues. V lost 0 bases to trimming and J lost 0 bases, with 4 bases between them. As DNA, the CDR3 is TGTGCCAGCAGCTTGGAGAGCTCCTACGAGCAGTACTTC. It translates to CASSLESSYEQYF.

To note about this clonotype: Compared with germline, one end of the junction differs, possibly owing to a read error. The rearrangement links TRBV7-9 to TRBJ2-7, with 7 bases lining up with TRBD1. The germline V gene has CDR1 SEHNR and CDR2 FQNEAQ (reference sequence). CDR3 size: 12 residues. CDR3 nucleotides: TGTGCCAGCAACTTAGTAGGGGGCGAGCAGTATTTC. Amino acids: CASNLVGGEQYF. Based on the CDR3 plus reference TRBV7-9 and TRBJ2-7, the full variable domain is DTGVSQNPRHKITKRGQNVTFRCDPISEHNRLYWYRQTLGQGPEFLTYFQNEAQLEKSRLLSDRFSAERPKGSFSTLEIQRTEQGDSAMYLCASNLVGGEQYFGPGTRLTVT.

Turning to this clonotype: The germline gene is not matched at one end of the junction; a read error may be the cause. The V and J genes are TRBV11-2 and TRBJ1-4; D remains ambiguous. CDR1 is SGHAT and CDR2 is FQNNGV in the germline V gene. CDR3 length equals 14 residues. The DNA for the CDR3 is TGTGTCAGCAGTTTAGAGGTTGGAGACGAAAAACTGTTTTTT. Translating gives CVSSLEVGDEKLFF.

About this clonotype itself: It may be a read error: a sequence one base away is much more abundant. The chain couples TRBV14 to TRBJ2-3; possibly TRBD1 for D (7 bases). The germline V gene encodes CDR1 SGHDN and CDR2 FVKESK. CDR3 size: 16 residues. CDR3 bases: TGTGTCAGCAGCCACCGGACAGGCTGGGGGGCAGATACGCAGTATTTT. Amino acid sequence: CVSSHRTGWGADTQYF.

Concerning this clonotype: Likely a read error: the CDR3 ends without its conserved phenylalanine or tryptophan. The chain carries TRBV12-3 or TRBV12-4 and TRBJ2-7, with TRBD2 as a possible D gene (5 bases). The CDR3 has 13 residues. The CDR3 loop is CTGTRREYYEQYY. DNA of the CDR3: TGTACCGGCACCCGACGGGAATACTACGAGCAGTACTAC.

Of note for this clonotype: A junction boundary mismatches the germline segment, possibly from a read error. The CDR3 loop is CASSRDRQDTQYF. The CDR3 DNA sequence: TGTGCCAGCTCCCGGGACAGACAAGATACCCAGTACTTC. The gene calls are TRBV7-3 and TRBJ2-5, with 7 bases lining up with TRBD1. The CDR3 has 13 amino acids. Germline-derived CDR1 and CDR2 are SGHTA and FQGTGA.

The chain is built from TRBV2 and TRBJ2-3, with D hard to call. The CDR3 spans 13 residues. Germline V gene data show CDR1 as SNHLY and CDR2 as FYNNEI. Trimming cost V 11 bases and J 4 bases, with 16 bases left between them. Written as DNA, the CDR3 is TGTGCCGGCACTGACCTTCCCGCAGATACGCAGTATTTT. It encodes CAGTDLPADTQYF.

Concerning this clonotype itself: It is likely a read error, because the conserved phenylalanine at the end of the CDR3 is missing. J is TRBJ1-5 and V is TRBV4-2, with D perhaps matching TRBD1 (6 bases). This CDR3 region has 17 residues. In germline, CDR1 is LGHNA, CDR2 YNFKEQ. The CDR3 DNA is TGTGTCAGCAGCCAAGATGGGGGGGGGCTAGGAAATCAGCCCCAGCATTGT. It codes for CVSSQDGGGLGNQPQHC.

The rearrangement joins TRBV4-2 to TRBJ2-5; 11 bases are shared with TRBD2. CDR1 is LGHNA and CDR2 is YNFKEQ in the germline V gene. V was pared by 4 bases and J by 4 bases, with 11 bases of the junction left unmatched. The CDR3 sequence is 17 residues long. The CDR3 spells CASSLGQLAGVGETQYF. The CDR3 DNA reads TGTGCCAGCAGCCTAGGACAACTAGCGGGAGTCGGAGAGACCCAGTACTTC.

This clonotype has more than one count but fewer than ten. This may stem from a read error, because a much larger clone lies one nucleotide away. The chain recombines TRBV7-8 with TRBJ2-7; no clear D gene. The CDR3 covers 15 residues. CDR1 is SGHVS and CDR2 is FQNEAQ in the germline V gene. CDR3 coding DNA: TGTGCCAGCATCTTAACGGGCCGCGCGTCTTACGAGCAGTACTTC. It yields the protein CASILTGRASYEQYF. Filled out from reference TRBV7-8 and TRBJ2-7, the complete variable domain reads GAGVSQSPRYKVAKRGQDVALRCDPISGHVSLFWYQQALGQGPEFLTYFQNEAQLDKSGLPSDRFFAERPEGSVSTLKIQRTQQEDSAVYLCASILTGRASYEQYFGPGTRLTVT.

This chain connects TRBV11-2 to TRBJ2-5, with D possibly being TRBD1 (6 bases). The CDR3 spans 15 residues. The ends were cut back, 11 bases at V and 5 bases at J, with 24 bases in the middle. Per the germline V gene, CDR1 is SGHAT and CDR2 is FQNNGV. As DNA, the CDR3 is TGTGCCTGCAACTTGGGGGCAGTGGGCCGTGAGACCCAGTACTTC. It encodes CACNLGAVGRETQYF.

In its sample, this clonotype ranks as large. The chain recombines TRBV11-2 with TRBJ1-5; D unclear. Germline V CDR1 and CDR2: SGHAT, FQNNGV. Between the trimmed V and J ends, which lost 5 bases and 8 bases, there was a span of 16 bases. The CDR3 length is 14 residues. For the CDR3, the DNA is TGTGCCAGCAGCACCGGACGGTTTCCCGAGCCCCAGCATTTT. Its protein product is CASSTGRFPEPQHF.

Notes on this clonotype: Compared with germline, one end of the junction differs, possibly owing to a read error. The rearrangement uses TRBV6-5 and TRBJ1-2; D gene unclear. Germline lookup yields CDR1 MNHEY and CDR2 SVGAGI. This CDR3 spans 15 amino acids. As DNA, the CDR3 is TGTGCCAGCAGTTACTCGACTCGGGTTCGGTCAGGCTACGCCTTC. Translated: CASSYSTRVRSGYAF.

Turning to this clonotype: A junction boundary mismatches the germline segment, possibly from a read error. The rearrangement uses TRBV10-3 and TRBJ2-3, with TRBD2 as a possible D gene (6 bases). Germline V gives CDR1 ENHRY, CDR2 SYGVKD. The CDR3 runs to 14 residues. The CDR3 protein is CTISEDSVGGTQYF. In nucleotides, the CDR3 is TGTACCATCAGTGAGGATAGCGTGGGGGGTACGCAGTATTTT.

The chain joins TRBV6-1 to TRBJ1-1, with D possibly being TRBD1 (5 bases). Deletions cut 10 bases from V and 5 bases from J, with 17 bases between. This CDR3 has 13 residues. Germline CDR1 and CDR2: MNHNS and SASEGT. CDR3 protein: CANGDGWGTEAFF. The CDR3, as DNA: TGTGCCAACGGTGATGGGTGGGGGACTGAAGCTTTCTTT.

Worth noting for this clonotype: The CDR3 ends on some other residue instead of the conserved phenylalanine or tryptophan, so this is likely a read error. The gene calls are TRBV6-7 and TRBJ2-5; possible D gene TRBD2, 6 bases. TRBV6-7 is reported as an ORF; its role is uncertain. This CDR3 comprises 15 residues. In DNA, the CDR3 is TGTGTCAGCAGTTACTCGTTGGGACTTCAAGAGACCCAGTACCTC. Its translation: CVSSYSLGLQETQYL.

Note on this clonotype: No conserved phenylalanine or tryptophan is present at the end of the CDR3, so a read error is the likely explanation. The chain is built from TRBV14 and TRBJ2-3; weak D call: TRBD1 (7 bases). This CDR3 has 16 amino acids. V dropped 11 bases and J dropped 4 bases, with 25 bases sitting between them. Germline V CDR1 and CDR2: SGHDN, FVKESK. Here the CDR3 reads CAGSHRTGWGADTQYY. In DNA form, the CDR3 reads TGTGCCGGTAGCCACCGGACAGGCTGGGGGGCAGATACGCAGTATTAT.

This clonotype was observed at least ten times. The gene calls are TRBV27 and TRBJ2-1, with D tentatively TRBD2 (5 bases). The CDR3 is 15 amino acids. Germline CDR1 is MNHEY and CDR2 is SMNVEV (reference sequence). Trimming took off 3 bases at V and 4 bases at J, with 13 bases between the two ends. CDR3 coding DNA: TGTGCCAGCAGTTTGGGGTATAGCGAATACAATGAGCAGTTCTTC. As protein: CASSLGYSEYNEQFF.

This clonotype was recorded only once. Because it lacks the conserved phenylalanine or tryptophan at the end, this CDR3 is likely a read error. The rearrangement uses TRBV14 and TRBJ2-5; maybe TRBD2 (5 bases). This CDR3 is built from 17 residues. Germline V gene data show CDR1 as SGHDN and CDR2 as FVKESK. CDR3 loop: CASSQDHAPDFQETQYL. The CDR3 nucleotides are TGTGCAAGCAGCCAAGACCACGCCCCGGACTTCCAAGAGACCCAGTACCTC.

This clonotype was observed a single time. One end of the junction is discordant with germline, which a read error may explain. This chain joins TRBV29-1 and TRBJ2-1, with TRBD2 as a possible D gene (6 bases). The CDR3 covers 14 residues. Germline CDR1 and CDR2: SQVTM and ANQGSEA. CDR3 protein: CSGLPGLGVDEQLF. CDR3 nucleotide sequence: TGCAGCGGGTTGCCGGGACTGGGGGTGGATGAGCAGCTATTC.

In the case of this clonotype: A read error may produce the germline difference seen at one junction end. The rearrangement uses TRBV4-1 and TRBJ2-1; weak D call: TRBD1 (6 bases). CDR1 is MGHRA and CDR2 is YSYEKL in the germline V gene. The CDR3 has 15 amino acids. In nucleotides, the CDR3 is TGCGCCACCAGCCAAGTTCCTAGCAGCTCAGGGGACCAGTTCTTC. This codes for CATSQVPSSSGDQFF.

In its sample, this clonotype was seen many times. The chain carries TRBV7-8 and TRBJ1-2, with D unclear. This CDR3 has 15 residues. CDR1 and CDR2 from the germline V gene are SGHVS and FQNEAQ. Trimming stripped 1 base from V and 0 bases from J, with 9 bases between. CDR3 bases: TGTGCCAGCAGCTTAGTCCACGGAGCTAACTATGGCTACACCTTC. Translation: CASSLVHGANYGYTF.

The sample holds many counts of this clonotype. CDR3 coding DNA: TGTGCCAGCAGTTTATCTAAGGGGGTGGCGAGCGGGGCAGTCTACGAGCAGTACTTC. Amino acids: CASSLSKGVASGAVYEQYF. J is TRBJ2-7 and V is TRBV28; maybe TRBD2 (7 bases). V lost 1 base, J lost 3 bases, and 25 bases lay in between. Germline V gene lookup returns CDR1 MDHEN and CDR2 SYDVKM. CDR3 length: 19 amino acids. The complete variable domain, with remaining parts taken from reference TRBV28 and TRBJ2-7, reads DVKVTQSSRYLVKRTGEKVFLECVQDMDHENMFWYRQDPGLGLRLIYFSYDVKMKEKGDIPEGYSVSREKKERFSLILESASTNQTSMYLCASSLSKGVASGAVYEQYFGPGTRLTVT.

As concerns this clonotype: Mismatch with germline at one junction end may stem from a read error. This rearrangement joins TRBV4-2 to TRBJ2-7; 9 bases agree with TRBD2. CDR1 is LGHNA, CDR2 YNFKEQ, per germline. The CDR3 contains 15 residues. Here the CDR3 reads CASSQAAGGTYEHYF. The DNA for the CDR3 is TGTGCCAGCAGCCAAGCGGCGGGAGGGACCTACGAGCACTACTTC.

At least ten counts were recorded for this clonotype. The chain uses TRBV6-1 and TRBJ1-5; D gene uncertain. Trimming left V 2 bases short and J 1 base short, with 6 bases between. Germline loops: CDR1 MNHNS, CDR2 SASEGT. This CDR3 is 14 amino acids long. CDR3 sequence reads: CASSESDSNQPQHF. The DNA for the CDR3 is TGTGCCAGCAGTGAAAGTGACAGCAATCAGCCCCAGCATTTT.